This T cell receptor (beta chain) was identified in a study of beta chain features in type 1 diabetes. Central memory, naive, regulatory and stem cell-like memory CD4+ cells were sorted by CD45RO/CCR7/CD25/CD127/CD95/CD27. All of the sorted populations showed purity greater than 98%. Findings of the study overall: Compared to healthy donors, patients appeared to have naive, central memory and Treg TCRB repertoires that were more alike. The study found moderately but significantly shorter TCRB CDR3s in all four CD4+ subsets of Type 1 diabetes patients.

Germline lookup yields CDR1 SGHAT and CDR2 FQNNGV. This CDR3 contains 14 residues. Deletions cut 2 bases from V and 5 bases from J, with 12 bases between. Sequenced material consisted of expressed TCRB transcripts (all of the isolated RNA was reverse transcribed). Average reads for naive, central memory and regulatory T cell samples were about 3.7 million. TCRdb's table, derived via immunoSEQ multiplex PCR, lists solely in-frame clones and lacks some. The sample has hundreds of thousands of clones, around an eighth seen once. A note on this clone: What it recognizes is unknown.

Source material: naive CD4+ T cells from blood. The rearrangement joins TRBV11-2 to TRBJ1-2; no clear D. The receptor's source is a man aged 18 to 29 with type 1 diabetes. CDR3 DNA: TGTGCCAGCAGCTTATCGGGCAGGAAATATGGCTACACCTTC. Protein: CASSLSGRKYGYTF.